This T cell receptor (beta chain) was identified in a study of Graves' ophthalmopathy and Graves' hyperthyroidism. Using RNA transcripts, the TCR beta CDR3 regions were amplified. RT-PCR was first run with HTBI primers, then multiplex PCR in a second round. TCRdb re-called the multiplex PCR reads through MiXCR, storing one row per CDR3 protein. The sample gives approximately 640,000 distinct CDR3 sequences, about 38% of which show up once; 2.5% to 3.5% is in the top ten. The germline CDR1 and CDR2 sequences are SGHTA and FQGNSA. This CDR3 has 18 residues. J gave up 1 base and V 6 bases, and 18 bases lay outside the gene matches. This clonotype was seen more than once but under ten times.

The sequencing sample was made of peripheral blood. This clonotype originated in an adult man with Graves' ophthalmopathy. This chain connects TRBV7-2 to TRBJ2-7; 7 nucleotides agree with TRBD1. The CDR3 bases are TGTGCCAGCAGTTACACCCAAACCTCCGGGACAGAATCCTACGAGCAGTACTTC. This gives the protein CASSYTQTSGTESYEQYF.